This TCR beta chain was found in a study of T cells in narcolepsy. The CDR3 extends over 15 amino acids. Germline assignment: CDR1 SGHTA and CDR2 FQGTGA. Trimming removed 5 bases from V and 4 bases from J; junction bases left unmatched: 8. Sequencing used immunoSEQ multiplex PCR; TCRdb keeps in-frame clones, though not all of them. The sample holds some 30,000 clones, more than 75% seen once. Sequenced: memory (CD45RA-) CD4+ T cells from blood. The chain carries TRBV7-3 and TRBJ2-3; 8 bases agree with TRBD2. The origin of this receptor is a human donor in good health. The chain's CDR3 is CASSPGREGPDTQYF. The CDR3 DNA reads as TGTGCCAGCAGCCCGGGACGGGAGGGCCCAGATACGCAGTATTTT.